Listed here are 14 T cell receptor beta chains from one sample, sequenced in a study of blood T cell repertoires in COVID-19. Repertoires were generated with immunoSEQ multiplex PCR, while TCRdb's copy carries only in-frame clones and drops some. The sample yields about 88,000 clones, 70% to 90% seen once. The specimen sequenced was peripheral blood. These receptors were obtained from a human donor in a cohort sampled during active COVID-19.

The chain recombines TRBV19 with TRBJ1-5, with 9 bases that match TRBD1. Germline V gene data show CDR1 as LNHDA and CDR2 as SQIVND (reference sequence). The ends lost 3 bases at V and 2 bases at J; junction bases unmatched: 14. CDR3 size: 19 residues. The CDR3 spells CASSIRLDRGPWGNQPQHF. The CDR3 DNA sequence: TGTGCCAGTAGTATTAGGTTGGACAGGGGCCCCTGGGGCAATCAGCCCCAGCATTTT.

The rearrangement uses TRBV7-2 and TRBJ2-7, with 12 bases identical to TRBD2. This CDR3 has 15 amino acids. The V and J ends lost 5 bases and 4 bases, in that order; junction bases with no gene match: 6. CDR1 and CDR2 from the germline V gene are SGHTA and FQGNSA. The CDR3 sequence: CASSEGLAGKYEQYF. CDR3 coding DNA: TGTGCCAGCAGCGAAGGACTAGCGGGAAAATACGAGCAGTACTTC.

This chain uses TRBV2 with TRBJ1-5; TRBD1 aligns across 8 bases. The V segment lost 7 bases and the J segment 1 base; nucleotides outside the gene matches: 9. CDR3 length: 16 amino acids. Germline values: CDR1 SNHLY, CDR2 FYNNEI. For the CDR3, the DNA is TGTGCCAGCAACCCTGGACAGGGCGCGAGCAATCAGCCCCAGCATTTT. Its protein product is CASNPGQGASNQPQHF.

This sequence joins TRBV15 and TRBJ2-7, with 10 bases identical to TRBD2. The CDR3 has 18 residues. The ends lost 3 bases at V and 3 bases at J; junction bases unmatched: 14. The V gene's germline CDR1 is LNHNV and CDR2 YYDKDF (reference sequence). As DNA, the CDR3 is TGTGCCACCAGCAGTGGCACTAGCGGGACCCGAACCCACTACGAGCAGTACTTC. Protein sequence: CATSSGTSGTRTHYEQYF. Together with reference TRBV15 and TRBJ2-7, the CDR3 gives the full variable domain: DAMVIQNPRYQVTQFGKPVTLSCSQTLNHNVMYWYQQKSSQAPKLLFHYYDKDFNNEADTPDNFQSRRPNTSFCFLDIRSPGLGDTAMYLCATSSGTSGTRTHYEQYFGPGTRLTVT.

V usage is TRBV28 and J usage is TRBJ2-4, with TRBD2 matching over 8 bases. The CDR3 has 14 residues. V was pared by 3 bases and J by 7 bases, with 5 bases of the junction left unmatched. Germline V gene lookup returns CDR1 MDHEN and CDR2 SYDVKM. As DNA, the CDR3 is TGTGCCAGCAGTTTTATAGCGGGGACCAACATTCAGTACTTC. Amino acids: CASSFIAGTNIQYF.

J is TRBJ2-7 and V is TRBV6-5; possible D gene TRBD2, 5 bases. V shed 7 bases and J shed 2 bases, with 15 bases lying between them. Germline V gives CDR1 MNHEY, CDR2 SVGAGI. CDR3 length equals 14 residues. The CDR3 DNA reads TGTGCCAGCATTGGCGGACTTCTTACCTACGAGCAGTACTTC. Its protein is CASIGGLLTYEQYF.

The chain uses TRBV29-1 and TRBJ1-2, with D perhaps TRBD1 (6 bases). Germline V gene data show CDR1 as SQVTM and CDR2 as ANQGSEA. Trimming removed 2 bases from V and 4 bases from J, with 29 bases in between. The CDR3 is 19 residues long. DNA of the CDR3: TGCAGCGTTGAAAGGAAGTGGGGGCAAACCCTATCCCCCCTCTATGGCTACACCTTC. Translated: CSVERKWGQTLSPLYGYTF.

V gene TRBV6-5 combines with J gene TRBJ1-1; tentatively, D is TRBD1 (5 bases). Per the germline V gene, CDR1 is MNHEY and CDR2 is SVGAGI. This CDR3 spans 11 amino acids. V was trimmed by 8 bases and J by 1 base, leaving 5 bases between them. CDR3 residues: CASQGNTEAFF. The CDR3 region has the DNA TGTGCCAGCCAGGGGAACACTGAAGCTTTCTTT.

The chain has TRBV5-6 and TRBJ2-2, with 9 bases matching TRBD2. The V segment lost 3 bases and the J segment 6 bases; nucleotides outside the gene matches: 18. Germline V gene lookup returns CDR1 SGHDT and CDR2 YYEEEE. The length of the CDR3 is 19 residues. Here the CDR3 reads CASSSSGTSIGWYAGELFF. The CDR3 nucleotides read TGTGCCAGCAGCTCCTCCGGGACTAGCATTGGTTGGTATGCCGGGGAGCTGTTTTTT.

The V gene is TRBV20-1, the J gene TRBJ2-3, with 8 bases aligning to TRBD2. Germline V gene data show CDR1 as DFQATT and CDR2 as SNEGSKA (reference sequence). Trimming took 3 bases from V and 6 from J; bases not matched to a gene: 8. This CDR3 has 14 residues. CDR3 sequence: CSASGGGPSDTQYF. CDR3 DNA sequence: TGCAGTGCTAGTGGCGGGGGGCCGTCGGATACGCAGTATTTT.

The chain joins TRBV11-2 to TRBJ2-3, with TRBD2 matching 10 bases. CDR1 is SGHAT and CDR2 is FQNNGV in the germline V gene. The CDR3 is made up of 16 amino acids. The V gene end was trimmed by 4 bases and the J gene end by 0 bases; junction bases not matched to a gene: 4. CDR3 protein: CASSWSAGGSTDTQYF. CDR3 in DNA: TGTGCCAGCAGCTGGTCAGCGGGGGGGAGCACAGATACGCAGTATTTT.

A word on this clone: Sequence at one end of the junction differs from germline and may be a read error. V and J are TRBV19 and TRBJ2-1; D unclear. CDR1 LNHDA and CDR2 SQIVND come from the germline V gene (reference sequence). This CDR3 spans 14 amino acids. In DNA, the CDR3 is TGTCCCAGTAGTACCCCCCCCCGGTCAAATGAGCAGTTCTTC. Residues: CPSSTPPRSNEQFF.

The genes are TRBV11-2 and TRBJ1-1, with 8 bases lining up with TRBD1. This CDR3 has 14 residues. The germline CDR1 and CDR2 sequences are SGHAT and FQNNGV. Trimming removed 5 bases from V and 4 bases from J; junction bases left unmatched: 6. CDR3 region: CASSIRGPGTEAFF. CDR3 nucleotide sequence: TGTGCCAGCAGCATCAGGGGGCCTGGCACTGAAGCTTTCTTT. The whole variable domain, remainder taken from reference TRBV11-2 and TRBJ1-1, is EAGVAQSPRYKIIEKRQSVAFWCNPISGHATLYWYQQILGQGPKLLIQFQNNGVVDDSQLPKDRFSAERLKGVDSTLKIQPAKLEDSAVYLCASSIRGPGTEAFFGQGTRLTVV.

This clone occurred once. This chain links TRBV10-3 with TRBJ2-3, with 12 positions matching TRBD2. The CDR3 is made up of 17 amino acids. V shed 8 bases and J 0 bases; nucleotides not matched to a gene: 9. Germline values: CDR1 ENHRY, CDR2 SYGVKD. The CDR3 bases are TGTGCCATCGCCCCGGGACTAGCGGGCAGAAGCACAGATACGCAGTATTTT. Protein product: CAIAPGLAGRSTDTQYF.